The 20 T cell receptor beta chains presented below share a single source sample, sequenced in a study of cytomegalovirus exposure and HLA in healthy donors (dated by TCRdb to about 2017). Receptor amplification or capture employed the immunoSEQ multiplex PCR assay. A mixture of 60 forward primers for TCR Vbeta segments and 13 reverse primers for TCR Jbeta segments was used in the multiplex PCR. The clones in this table, taken by TCRdb from immuneACCESS, are in-frame only. Not every clone is retained; where verified, under half of the shortfall comes from an unresolved V gene, and the cause of the rest is unknown. The sample table shows some 100,000 clones, and about 80% are seen once. The ten top clones hold 12% of the sample. The sequenced sample consisted of PBMCs. These receptors were obtained from a woman aged 35 to 49 in good health and CMV-seropositive.

The genes are TRBV10-3 and TRBJ1-1, with D unclear. Germline loops: CDR1 ENHRY, CDR2 SYGVKD. V was clipped by 4 bases and J by 0 bases, with 6 bases between them. This CDR3 region has 13 residues. As DNA, the CDR3 is TGTGCCATCAGTGGAACGGTGAACACTGAAGCTTTCTTT. This sequence encodes CAISGTVNTEAFF.

This clone appeared a single time. The rearrangement links TRBV6-5 to TRBJ1-2; no reliable D call. Germline V lookup: CDR1 MNHEY, CDR2 SVGAGI. The CDR3 contains 12 residues. The ends were cut back, 2 bases at V and 6 bases at J, with 7 bases in the middle. This CDR3 is CASSYPGDGYTF. In DNA, the CDR3 is TGTGCCAGCAGTTACCCAGGTGATGGCTACACCTTC.

This clone turned up a few times. Here the CDR3 DNA reads TGCGCCAGCAGCGCTAAGACAGGGTATACTGAAGCTTTCTTT. Translating gives CASSAKTGYTEAFF. This chain uses TRBV5-1 with TRBJ1-1; 7 bases are shared with TRBD1. The V and J ends lost 4 bases and 5 bases, in that order; junction bases with no gene match: 8. This CDR3 spans 14 amino acids. Germline CDR1 SGHRS, CDR2 YFSETQ.

The V and J genes are TRBV11-2 and TRBJ2-1, with 9 bases aligning to TRBD2. Losses at the gene ends were 11 bases for V and 11 bases for J; bases not matched to a gene: 16. Germline V gene sequence: CDR1 SGHAT, CDR2 FQNNGV. This CDR3 is 14 amino acids long. The CDR3 DNA reads as TGTGCCTCCTCCCCTTTGCGGGGGGGTTTGAAGCAGTTCTTC. Translation: CASSPLRGGLKQFF.

This chain joins TRBV29-1 and TRBJ1-2; D gene ambiguous. Trimming took off 6 bases at V and 6 bases at J, with 8 bases between the two ends. The V gene's germline CDR1 is SQVTM and CDR2 ANQGSEA. The CDR3 contains 10 residues. The CDR3 loop is CSVWEDGYTF. CDR3 nucleotides: TGCAGCGTGTGGGAGGATGGCTACACCTTC. The full variable domain, rest sourced from reference TRBV29-1 and TRBJ1-2, is SAVISQKPSRDICQRGTSLTIQCQVDSQVTMMFWYRQQPGQSLTLIATANQGSEATYESGFVIDKFPISRPNLTFSTLTVSNMSPEDSSIYLCSVWEDGYTFGSGTRLTVV.

The CDR3 bases are TGTGCCACCCAAAATCAGTACCAAGAGACCCAGTACTTC. The encoded protein is CATQNQYQETQYF. V usage is TRBV15 and J usage is TRBJ2-5; D is undetermined. CDR3 length equals 13 residues. CDR1 is LNHNV, CDR2 YYDKDF, per germline (reference sequence). The V end lost 8 bases, the J end lost 0 bases, and 10 bases lay between the germline ends.

This clone was observed once. V usage is TRBV5-1 and J usage is TRBJ2-7; D is unresolved. The length of the CDR3 is 14 residues. Trimming shortened V by 3 bases and J by 2 bases, and 12 bases separated the two germline ends. Germline lookup yields CDR1 SGHRS and CDR2 YFSETQ. CDR3 DNA sequence: TGCGCCAGCAGCTCTGGGTGGGCAGCCTACGAGCAGTACTTC. Translating it yields CASSSGWAAYEQYF.

This clone has just a few counts. This chain links TRBV10-3 with TRBJ2-3; tentative D call: TRBD2 (5 bases). CDR3 size: 14 residues. Germline CDR1 is ENHRY and CDR2 is SYGVKD. The CDR3 DNA sequence: TGTGCATCCCAAGGAAAGTCCGCCGAGGGTACGCAGTATTTT. Its protein product is CASQGKSAEGTQYF.

Here the CDR3 DNA reads TGTGCCAGCAGTTTAACGTCGGGGGATTACACTGAAGCTTTCTTT. Encoded protein: CASSLTSGDYTEAFF. The chain employs TRBV27 and TRBJ1-1, with D possibly matching TRBD1 (5 bases). The CDR3 length is 15 residues. V was pared by 2 bases and J by 3 bases, with 13 bases between. CDR1 is MNHEY and CDR2 is SMNVEV in the germline V gene (reference sequence).

The V and J genes are TRBV15 and TRBJ1-6; no reliable D call. V lost 0 bases and J 9 bases, leaving 12 bases between the germline ends. Germline-derived CDR1 and CDR2 are LNHNV and YYDKDF (reference sequence). This CDR3 spans 15 amino acids. This CDR3 is CATSRDGGVGSPLHF. CDR3 nucleotide sequence: TGTGCCACCAGCAGAGATGGCGGGGTTGGTTCACCCCTCCACTTT.

This clone was picked up a small number of times. The chain uses TRBV18 and TRBJ1-2; D might be TRBD1 (6 bases). Deletions cut 4 bases from V and 4 bases from J, with 13 bases between. Germline CDR1 KGHSH, CDR2 LQKENI. The CDR3 is 14 amino acids. The CDR3 region is CASSLDTGIYGYTF. The CDR3 DNA is TGTGCCAGCTCACTGGATACAGGGATCTATGGCTACACCTTC. Drawing the rest from reference TRBV18 and TRBJ1-2, the complete variable domain is NAGVMQNPRHLVRRRGQEARLRCSPMKGHSHVYWYRQLPEEGLKFMVYLQKENIIDESGMPKERFSAEFPKEGPSILRIQQVVRGDSAAYFCASSLDTGIYGYTFGSGTRLTVV.

This rearrangement joins TRBV15 to TRBJ2-1; no clear D. The CDR3 is 15 residues long. V dropped 1 base and J dropped 7 bases, with 14 bases sitting between them. The germline gives CDR1 LNHNV, CDR2 YYDKDF (reference sequence). As DNA, the CDR3 is TGTGCCACCAGCAGAGCCCGAGATCGCCCAAATGAGCAGTTCTTC. As protein: CATSRARDRPNEQFF.

V and J are TRBV10-3 and TRBJ1-1; D not certain. V gave up 8 bases and J gave up 0 bases, with 10 bases separating them. Germline CDR1 reads ENHRY; CDR2 reads SYGVKD. The CDR3 length is 13 residues. The DNA of the CDR3 is TGTGCCATCCGAGGTGCGGTGAACACTGAAGCTTTCTTT. It is translated as CAIRGAVNTEAFF.

The chain links TRBV27 to TRBJ1-5, with TRBD1 matching over 7 bases. Germline lookup yields CDR1 MNHEY and CDR2 SMNVEV (reference sequence). The CDR3 length is 16 residues. The ends lost 5 bases at V and 2 bases at J; junction bases unmatched: 9. In DNA form, the CDR3 reads TGTGCCAGCAGTCCGCACCCTACAGGGGGCAATCAGCCCCAGCATTTT. Protein product: CASSPHPTGGNQPQHF.

CDR3 region: CASSKRTSVNTGELFF. CDR3 sequence (DNA): TGTGCCAGCAGCAAGCGGACTAGCGTAAACACCGGGGAGCTGTTTTTT. This rearrangement joins TRBV11-3 to TRBJ2-2; 9 bases fit TRBD2. Germline lookup yields CDR1 SGHNT and CDR2 YENEEA. The ends lost 5 bases at V and 2 bases at J; junction bases unmatched: 6. CDR3 length equals 16 residues.

This clone occurred a few times. This chain uses TRBV6-1 with TRBJ1-3; a possible D gene is TRBD1 (5 bases). The CDR3 consists of 13 residues. Germline V gene sequence: CDR1 MNHNS, CDR2 SASEGT. Trimming took off 1 base at V and 4 bases at J, with 5 bases between the two ends. The CDR3 loop is CASSEDRGNTIYF. CDR3 nucleotide sequence: TGTGCCAGCAGTGAAGACAGGGGAAACACCATATATTTT.

The chain employs TRBV9 and TRBJ2-7, with D possibly being TRBD1 (6 bases). This CDR3 has 15 residues. The germline V gene has CDR1 SGDLS and CDR2 YYNGEE. The ends were cut back, 0 bases at V and 4 bases at J, with 14 bases in the middle. The CDR3, as DNA: TGTGCCAGCAGCGTAGAAGCAGGGGATTCGTACGAGCAGTACTTC. Translating gives CASSVEAGDSYEQYF. Together with reference TRBV9 and TRBJ2-7, the CDR3 gives the full variable domain: DSGVTQTPKHLITATGQRVTLRCSPRSGDLSVYWYQQSLDQGLQFLIQYYNGEERAKGNILERFSAQQFPDLHSELNLSSLELGDSALYFCASSVEAGDSYEQYFGPGTRLTVT.

The V gene is TRBV6-1, the J gene TRBJ1-1, with 7 positions matching TRBD1. The CDR3 is 14 residues long. The J segment lost 5 bases and the V segment lost 4 bases, leaving 7 bases of the junction unmatched. The V gene's germline CDR1 is MNHNS and CDR2 SASEGT. Written as DNA, the CDR3 is TGTGCCAGCAGTGCCTGGACAGGTAGGACTGAAGCTTTCTTT. It yields the protein CASSAWTGRTEAFF.

This clone was seen a few times. The chain links TRBV2 to TRBJ2-7; the match to TRBD2 covers 7 bases. CDR1 and CDR2 (germline): SNHLY, FYNNEI. The length of the CDR3 is 15 residues. Unmatched junction bases numbered 10, after V lost 5 bases and J lost 3 bases. CDR3 DNA sequence: TGTGCCAGCAGTTCAGAAGCGGGGCAGATCTACGAGCAGTACTTC. Translated, it gives CASSSEAGQIYEQYF.

The rearrangement links TRBV4-1 to TRBJ1-5, with D possibly matching TRBD1 (5 bases). Germline values: CDR1 MGHRA, CDR2 YSYEKL. V lost 2 bases to trimming and J lost 7 bases, with 12 bases between them. This CDR3 comprises 14 residues. CDR3 in amino acids: CASSQQGIMQPQHF. As DNA, the CDR3 is TGCGCCAGCAGCCAACAGGGAATAATGCAGCCCCAGCATTTT.